This note documents a single TCR beta chain sequence. What it recognizes is unknown. The data were obtained in a study of cytomegalovirus exposure and HLA in healthy donors. Per germline, CDR1 GTSNPN and CDR2 SVGIG (reference sequence). Trimming pared 0 bases from V and 11 bases from J, leaving 19 bases between. CDR3 length: 14 amino acids. Vbeta (60) and Jbeta (13) primers were used in the PCR. Produced via immunoSEQ multiplex PCR; TCRdb's table is partial and in-frame only. The sample gives about 160,000 clones, 60% to 85% of which show up once; around 1.5% is in the top ten. General study results and limits: Data from an earlier analysis indicated that most TCR beta V segments were productive either about 87% or about 30% of the time. In a later analysis, at a false discovery rate of 0.05, 16,951 TCR beta sequences matched HLA alleles. In a later analysis, HLA-associated TCR beta chains were more clonally expanded than equally common others.

The chain joins TRBV30 to TRBJ1-1, with D possibly TRBD1 on 6 matching bases. The sequenced sample was PBMCs. The origin of this receptor is a woman aged 25 to 39 in good health and CMV-seronegative. The CDR3 DNA sequence: TGTGCCTGGAGTGTACAGGGTGTTTCCTTAACGGCTTTCTTT. Translated: CAWSVQGVSLTAFF.